What follows are 23 T cell receptor beta chains derived from one specimen sequenced in a study of cytomegalovirus exposure and HLA in healthy donors. Use of 60 Vbeta and 13 Jbeta primers characterized the PCR. Generated by immunoSEQ multiplex PCR, the TCRdb table keeps only in-frame clones and is missing some. The sample holds about 110,000 clones, around 78% seen once. The sequencing sample was made of PBMCs. These receptors were collected from a woman aged 25 to 45 in good health and CMV-seronegative.

This clone was recorded a few times. The chain carries TRBV29-1 and TRBJ2-3, with a possible D match to TRBD2 (6 bases). Trimming removed 6 bases from V and 0 bases from J, with 7 bases in between. This CDR3 is built from 12 residues. Germline V gives CDR1 SQVTM, CDR2 ANQGSEA. The CDR3 loop reads CSVGLSTDTQYF. The CDR3 nucleotides read TGCAGCGTGGGACTGAGCACAGATACGCAGTATTTT.

The chain is built from TRBV15 and TRBJ2-1, with 8 bases that match TRBD1. The germline CDR1 and CDR2 sequences are LNHNV and YYDKDF (reference sequence). The trim removed 4 bases at V and 4 bases at J, leaving 6 bases unmatched. The CDR3 has 15 residues. CDR3 DNA: TGTGCCACCAGCACAACGGGACAGGCTTACAATGAGCAGTTCTTC. Encoded protein: CATSTTGQAYNEQFF. Full variable domain (missing parts from reference TRBV15 and TRBJ2-1): DAMVIQNPRYQVTQFGKPVTLSCSQTLNHNVMYWYQQKSSQAPKLLFHYYDKDFNNEADTPDNFQSRRPNTSFCFLDIRSPGLGDTAMYLCATSTTGQAYNEQFFGPGTRLTVL.

This chain links TRBV6-1 with TRBJ2-1; 7 nucleotides agree with TRBD2. This CDR3 is built from 14 residues. Germline lookup yields CDR1 MNHNS and CDR2 SASEGT. V lost 8 bases, J lost 9 bases, and 13 bases stayed unmatched. The CDR3 here is CASQSGAGRGEQFF. DNA of the CDR3: TGTGCCAGCCAGAGTGGGGCAGGGAGGGGTGAGCAGTTCTTC.

The chain uses TRBV30 and TRBJ2-7; 10 bases align to TRBD1. V lost 5 bases to trimming and J lost 5 bases; unmatched junction nucleotides: 9. CDR1 and CDR2 from the germline V gene are GTSNPN and SVGIG (reference sequence). The CDR3 is 14 residues long. The CDR3 DNA is TGTGCCTGGGATCCGGGACAGGGGCTCCACGAGCAGTACTTC. This sequence encodes CAWDPGQGLHEQYF. Variable domain in full (rest from reference TRBV30 and TRBJ2-7): SQTIHQWPATLVQPVGSPLSLECTVEGTSNPNLYWYRQAAGRGLQLLFYSVGIGQISSEVPQNLSASRPQDRQFILSSKKLLLSDSGFYLCAWDPGQGLHEQYFGPGTRLTVT.

This clone was picked up a small number of times. V is TRBV19 and J is TRBJ1-5; a possible D gene is TRBD1 (6 bases). The length of the CDR3 is 11 residues. Trimming removed 4 bases from V and 10 bases from J, with 8 bases in between. The germline V gene has CDR1 LNHDA and CDR2 SQIVND (reference sequence). CDR3 loop: CASSTTGPQHF. The CDR3 DNA reads as TGTGCCAGTAGTACGACAGGACCCCAGCATTTT.

This clone was seen only a few times. The chain couples TRBV4-3 to TRBJ2-1; no clear D gene. Looked up from germline, CDR1 is LGHNA and CDR2 is YSLEER. The ends were cut back, 1 base at V and 5 bases at J, with 6 bases in the middle. CDR3 length: 13 residues. CDR3 nucleotide sequence: TGCGCCAGCAGCCAAGCTCGGGACAATGAGCAGTTCTTC. As protein: CASSQARDNEQFF.

This clone was counted a few times. The chain uses TRBV5-4 and TRBJ2-7, with 11 bases matching TRBD2. Germline V lookup: CDR1 SGHNT, CDR2 YYREEE (reference sequence). This CDR3 is built from 16 residues. The V and J ends lost 3 bases and 2 bases, in that order; junction bases with no gene match: 7. The CDR3 nucleotides read TGTGCCAGCAGCTCAAGCGGGACTAGCGGAACCTACGAGCAGTACTTC. The encoded protein is CASSSSGTSGTYEQYF.

V usage is TRBV7-9 and J usage is TRBJ2-1; 10 bases agree with TRBD2. The CDR3 is made up of 15 amino acids. With V trimmed by 0 bases and J by 8 bases, 4 bases remained unmatched. Germline V CDR1 and CDR2: SEHNR, FQNEAQ (reference sequence). This chain's CDR3 is CASSLAASGSDEQFF. CDR3 in DNA: TGTGCCAGCAGCTTAGCGGCTAGCGGGAGCGATGAGCAGTTCTTC.

V usage is TRBV7-2 and J usage is TRBJ1-2; D remains unclear. The V end was cut by 4 bases, the J end by 6 bases, with 15 bases between. The V gene's germline CDR1 is SGHTA and CDR2 FQGNSA. This CDR3 comprises 14 residues. The CDR3 spells CASSSRLRRDGYTF. The DNA for the CDR3 is TGTGCCAGCAGCTCGAGGTTAAGGCGCGATGGCTACACCTTC.

This chain connects TRBV4-3 to TRBJ2-6; D unclear. Germline CDR1 is LGHNA and CDR2 is YSLEER. V shed 4 bases and J shed 0 bases, with 7 bases lying between them. This CDR3 region has 15 residues. CDR3 nucleotide sequence: TGCGCCAGCAGCCCAGGCCTCTCTGGGGCCAACGTCCTGACTTTC. Protein: CASSPGLSGANVLTF.

J is TRBJ1-2 and V is TRBV2; possible D gene TRBD1, 5 bases. CDR3 length: 14 amino acids. Germline V gene sequence: CDR1 SNHLY, CDR2 FYNNEI. Between the trimmed V and J ends, which lost 7 bases and 7 bases, there was a span of 19 bases. The CDR3 sequence: CASTSLPGIGGYTF. The CDR3 bases are TGTGCCAGCACATCCTTACCAGGGATTGGTGGCTACACCTTC.

The chain recombines TRBV5-8 with TRBJ2-7, with D uncertain. This CDR3 has 14 residues. The germline V gene has CDR1 SGHTS and CDR2 YDEGEE. Trimming left V 8 bases short and J 1 base short, with 16 bases between. The CDR3 here is CARSPTGLSYEQYF. Written as DNA, the CDR3 is TGTGCCAGGAGCCCCACCGGGTTATCCTACGAGCAGTACTTC.

V is TRBV7-2 and J is TRBJ2-7, with 13 bases that match TRBD2. This CDR3 has 18 residues. The V and J ends lost 4 bases and 7 bases, in that order; junction bases with no gene match: 16. Germline-derived CDR1 and CDR2 are SGHTA and FQGNSA. The CDR3 here is CASSSGLAGAAQSREQYF. In nucleotides, the CDR3 is TGTGCCAGCAGCTCCGGACTAGCGGGAGCAGCCCAATCTCGTGAGCAGTACTTC. The entire variable domain, with the rest obtained from reference TRBV7-2 and TRBJ2-7, is as follows: GAGVSQSPSNKVTEKGKDVELRCDPISGHTALYWYRQSLGQGLEFLIYFQGNSAPDKSGLPSDRFSAERTGGSVSTLTIQRTQQEDSAVYLCASSSGLAGAAQSREQYFGPGTRLTVT.

V is TRBV7-7 and J is TRBJ2-2; 9 bases are a match to TRBD1. There are 16 residues in the CDR3. Trimming took 5 bases from V and 4 from J; bases not matched to a gene: 8. Germline CDR1 and CDR2: SSHAT and FNYEAQ (reference sequence). CDR3 sequence reads: CASSGQGPESTGELFF. The CDR3 DNA reads as TGTGCCAGCAGCGGACAGGGGCCCGAGAGCACCGGGGAGCTGTTTTTT.

The chain is built from TRBV7-3 and TRBJ1-3; 8 nucleotides line up with TRBD1. V trimming: 5 bases; J trimming: 0 bases; junction bases outside the gene matches: 9. CDR1 and CDR2 from the germline V gene are SGHTA and FQGTGA. This CDR3 has 17 amino acids. CDR3 amino acids: CASSPQAGTGSGNTIYF. The DNA of the CDR3 is TGTGCCAGCAGCCCCCAAGCCGGGACAGGCTCTGGAAACACCATATATTTT.

This chain connects TRBV19 to TRBJ2-1, with a possible D match to TRBD1 (5 bases). Germline CDR1 LNHDA, CDR2 SQIVND (reference sequence). This CDR3 comprises 12 residues. Trimming stripped 2 bases from V and 9 bases from J, with 8 bases between. CDR3 DNA: TGTGCCAGTAGTATACAGGGTTCTGAGCAGTTCTTC. Protein product: CASSIQGSEQFF. Together with reference TRBV19 and TRBJ2-1, the CDR3 gives the full variable domain: DGGITQSPKYLFRKEGQNVTLSCEQNLNHDAMYWYRQDPGQGLRLIYYSQIVNDFQKGDIAEGYSVSREKKESFPLTVTSAQKNPTAFYLCASSIQGSEQFFGPGTRLTVL.

This clone was found a few times. The J gene is TRBJ1-1, the V gene TRBV6-5; TRBD1 agrees at 7 bases. V lost 6 bases and J lost 0; bases outside the gene matches: 7. CDR1 and CDR2 from the germline V gene are MNHEY and SVGAGI. The CDR3 runs 15 residues. This chain's CDR3 is CASRGTDSLNTEAFF. Written as DNA, the CDR3 is TGTGCCAGCAGAGGGACAGATTCCCTGAACACTGAAGCTTTCTTT.

The chain links TRBV28 to TRBJ1-2; the D is unclear. The CDR3 is 13 amino acids. The germline V gene has CDR1 MDHEN and CDR2 SYDVKM. The ends were cut back, 6 bases at V and 1 base at J, with 9 bases in the middle. The CDR3 nucleotides are TGTGCCAGCAGACTTACAGATAACTATGGCTACACCTTC. Residues: CASRLTDNYGYTF.

The chain has TRBV29-1 and TRBJ2-7; the match to TRBD2 covers 11 bases. Germline lookup yields CDR1 SQVTM and CDR2 ANQGSEA. There are 15 residues in the CDR3. Germline trimming cut 1 base from V and 3 bases from J; bases unmatched to any gene: 5. The CDR3 spells CSVEGLTSGDYEQYF. The CDR3, as DNA: TGCAGCGTTGAAGGATTGACTAGCGGGGACTACGAGCAGTACTTC.

This clone showed up just once. The V and J genes are TRBV10-3 and TRBJ2-1; 8 positions match TRBD1. This CDR3 region has 14 residues. Trimming cost V 8 bases and J 7 bases; bases outside gene matches: 10. The germline V gene encodes CDR1 ENHRY and CDR2 SYGVKD. The CDR3 DNA reads as TGTGCCATCGGCAGACAGGGGATAAGAAATGAGCAGTTCTTC. Protein product: CAIGRQGIRNEQFF.

This chain connects TRBV6-5 to TRBJ1-6; TRBD1 matches 9 bases. V shed 7 bases and J 10 bases; nucleotides not matched to a gene: 2. Germline V gene data show CDR1 as MNHEY and CDR2 as SVGAGI. The CDR3 runs 12 residues. The CDR3 is CASTGQGSPLHF. CDR3 nucleotide sequence: TGTGCCAGCACCGGACAGGGGTCACCCCTCCACTTT.

The chain combines TRBV25-1 with TRBJ2-7; 11 nucleotides align to TRBD2. With 6 bases clipped from V and 7 bases from J, the junction kept 5 bases outside the gene matches. The germline V gene encodes CDR1 MGHDK and CDR2 SYGVNS. CDR3 length equals 13 residues. CDR3 DNA sequence: TGTGCCAGCAGGGAACTAGCGGGGGTTGAGCAGTACTTC. It is translated as CASRELAGVEQYF.

The chain joins TRBV9 to TRBJ2-7, with D perhaps TRBD1 (5 bases). CDR3 length: 15 amino acids. Trimming pared 3 bases from V and 2 bases from J, leaving 15 bases between. Germline loops: CDR1 SGDLS, CDR2 YYNGEE. The CDR3 region is CASSGLDTPTYEQYF. CDR3 sequence (DNA): TGTGCCAGCAGCGGGTTGGACACCCCGACCTACGAGCAGTACTTC. The full variable domain, completed using reference TRBV9 and TRBJ2-7, is DSGVTQTPKHLITATGQRVTLRCSPRSGDLSVYWYQQSLDQGLQFLIQYYNGEERAKGNILERFSAQQFPDLHSELNLSSLELGDSALYFCASSGLDTPTYEQYFGPGTRLTVT.